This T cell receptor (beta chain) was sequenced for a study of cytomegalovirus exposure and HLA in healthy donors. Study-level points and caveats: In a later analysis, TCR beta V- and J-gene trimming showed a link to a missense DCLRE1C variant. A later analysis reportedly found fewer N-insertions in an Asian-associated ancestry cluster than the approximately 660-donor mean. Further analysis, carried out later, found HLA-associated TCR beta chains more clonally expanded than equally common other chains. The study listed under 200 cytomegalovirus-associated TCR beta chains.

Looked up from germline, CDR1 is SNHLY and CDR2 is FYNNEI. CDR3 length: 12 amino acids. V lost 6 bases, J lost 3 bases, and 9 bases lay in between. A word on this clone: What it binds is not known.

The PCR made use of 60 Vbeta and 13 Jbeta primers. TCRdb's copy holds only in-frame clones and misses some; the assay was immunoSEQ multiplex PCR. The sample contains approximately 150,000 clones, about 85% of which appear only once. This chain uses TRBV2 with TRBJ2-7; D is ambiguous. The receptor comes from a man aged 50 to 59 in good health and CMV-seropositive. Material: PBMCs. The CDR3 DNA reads TGTGCCAGCAGCTGGCAGGACTACGAGCAGTACTTC. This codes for CASSWQDYEQYF.